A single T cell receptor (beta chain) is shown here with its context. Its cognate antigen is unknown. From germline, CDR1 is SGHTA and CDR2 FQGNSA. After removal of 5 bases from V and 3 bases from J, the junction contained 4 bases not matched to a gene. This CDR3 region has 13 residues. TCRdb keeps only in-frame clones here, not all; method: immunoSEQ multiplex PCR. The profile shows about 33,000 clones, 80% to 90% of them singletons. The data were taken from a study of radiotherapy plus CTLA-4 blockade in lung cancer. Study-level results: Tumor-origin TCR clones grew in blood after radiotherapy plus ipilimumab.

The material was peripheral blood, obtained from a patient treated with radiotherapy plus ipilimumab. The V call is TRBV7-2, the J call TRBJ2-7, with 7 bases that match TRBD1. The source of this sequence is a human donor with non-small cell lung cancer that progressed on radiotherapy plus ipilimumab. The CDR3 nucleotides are TGTGCCAGCAGCGCCCGGGACAGCTACGAGCAGTACTTC. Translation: CASSARDSYEQYF.